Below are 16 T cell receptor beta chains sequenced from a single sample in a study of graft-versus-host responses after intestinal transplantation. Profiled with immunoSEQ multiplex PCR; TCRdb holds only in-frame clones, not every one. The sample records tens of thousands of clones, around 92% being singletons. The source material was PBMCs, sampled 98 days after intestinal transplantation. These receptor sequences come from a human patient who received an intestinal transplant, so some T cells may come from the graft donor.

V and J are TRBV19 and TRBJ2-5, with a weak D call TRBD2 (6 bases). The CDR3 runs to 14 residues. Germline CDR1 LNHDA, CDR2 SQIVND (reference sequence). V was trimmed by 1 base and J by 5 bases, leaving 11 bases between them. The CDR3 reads CASSIVGSLETQYF. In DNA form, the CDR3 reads TGTGCCAGTAGTATAGTCGGGAGTTTGGAGACCCAGTACTTC.

The CDR3 DNA follows: TGTGCCAGCAGTGAGGACAGGGCGACAAATTCACCCCTCCACTTT. Protein: CASSEDRATNSPLHF. The genes are TRBV2 and TRBJ1-6; TRBD1 aligns across 8 bases. Germline CDR1 is SNHLY and CDR2 is FYNNEI. Germline trimming cut 3 bases from V and 7 bases from J; bases unmatched to any gene: 5. There are 15 residues in the CDR3.

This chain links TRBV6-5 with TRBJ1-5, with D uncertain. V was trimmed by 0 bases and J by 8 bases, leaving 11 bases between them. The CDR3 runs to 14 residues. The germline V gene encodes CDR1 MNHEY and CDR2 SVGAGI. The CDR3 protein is CASSYSRGREPQHF. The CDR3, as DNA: TGTGCCAGCAGTTACTCGCGGGGAAGGGAGCCCCAGCATTTT.

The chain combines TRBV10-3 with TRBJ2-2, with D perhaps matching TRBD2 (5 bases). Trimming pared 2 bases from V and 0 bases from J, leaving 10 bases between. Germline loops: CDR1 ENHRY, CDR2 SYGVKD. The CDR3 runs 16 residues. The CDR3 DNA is TGTGCCATCAGTGAGCGGGGAACTCCGAACACCGGGGAGCTGTTTTTT. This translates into CAISERGTPNTGELFF.

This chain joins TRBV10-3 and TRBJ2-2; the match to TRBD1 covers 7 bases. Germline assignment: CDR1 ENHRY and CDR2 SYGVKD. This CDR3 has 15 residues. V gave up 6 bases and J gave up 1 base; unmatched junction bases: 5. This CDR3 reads CAIRTGLGNTGELFF. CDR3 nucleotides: TGTGCCATCAGGACAGGGTTGGGGAACACCGGGGAGCTGTTTTTT.

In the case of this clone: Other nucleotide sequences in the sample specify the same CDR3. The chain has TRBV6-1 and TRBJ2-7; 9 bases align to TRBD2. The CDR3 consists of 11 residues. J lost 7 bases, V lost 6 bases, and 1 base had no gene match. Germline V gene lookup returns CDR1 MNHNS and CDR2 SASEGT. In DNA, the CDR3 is TGTGCCAGCAGCAGCGGGGGGGAGCAGTACTTC. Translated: CASSSGGEQYF.

This chain's CDR3 is CASSGGSSYEQYF. CDR3 bases: TGTGCCAGTAGTGGGGGCAGCTCCTACGAGCAGTACTTC. The chain links TRBV19 to TRBJ2-7; perhaps TRBD1 as D (6 bases). CDR1 LNHDA and CDR2 SQIVND come from the germline V gene (reference sequence). V dropped 5 bases and J dropped 0 bases, with 8 bases sitting between them. The CDR3 is 13 residues long.

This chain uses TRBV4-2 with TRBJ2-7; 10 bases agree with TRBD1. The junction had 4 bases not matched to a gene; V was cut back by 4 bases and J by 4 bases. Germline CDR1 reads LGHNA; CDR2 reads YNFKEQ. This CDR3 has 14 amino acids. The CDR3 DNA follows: TGTGCCAGCAGCCCCGGACAGGGGGATTACGAGCAGTACTTC. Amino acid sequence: CASSPGQGDYEQYF.

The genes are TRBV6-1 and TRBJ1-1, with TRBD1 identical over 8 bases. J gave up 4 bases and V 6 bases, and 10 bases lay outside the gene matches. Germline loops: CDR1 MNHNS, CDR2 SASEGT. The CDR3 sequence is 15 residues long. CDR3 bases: TGTGCCAGCAGGGCCAGGGGGCCAGAGAGCACTGAAGCTTTCTTT. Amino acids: CASRARGPESTEAFF.

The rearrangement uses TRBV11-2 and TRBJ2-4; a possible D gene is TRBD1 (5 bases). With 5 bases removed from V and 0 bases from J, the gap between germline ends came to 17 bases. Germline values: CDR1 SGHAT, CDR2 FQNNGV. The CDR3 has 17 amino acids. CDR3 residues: CASSPLTGKIAKNIQYF. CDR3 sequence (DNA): TGTGCCAGCAGCCCTTTAACAGGAAAGATAGCCAAAAACATTCAGTACTTC.

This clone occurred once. The CDR3 loop is CASIDSPRSSYNEQFF. The CDR3 region has the DNA TGCGCCAGCATTGACTCGCCCCGAAGCTCCTACAATGAGCAGTTCTTC. The J gene is TRBJ2-1, the V gene TRBV5-1; D is unresolved. Germline CDR1 reads SGHRS; CDR2 reads YFSETQ. This CDR3 spans 16 amino acids. Trimming removed 6 bases from V and 0 bases from J, with 16 bases in between.

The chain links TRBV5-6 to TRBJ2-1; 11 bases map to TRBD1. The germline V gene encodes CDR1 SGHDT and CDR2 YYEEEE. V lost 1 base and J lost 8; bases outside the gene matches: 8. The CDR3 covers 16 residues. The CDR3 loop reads CASSLLDRGQLDEQFF. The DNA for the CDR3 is TGTGCCAGCAGCTTGTTGGACAGGGGGCAGTTAGATGAGCAGTTCTTC.

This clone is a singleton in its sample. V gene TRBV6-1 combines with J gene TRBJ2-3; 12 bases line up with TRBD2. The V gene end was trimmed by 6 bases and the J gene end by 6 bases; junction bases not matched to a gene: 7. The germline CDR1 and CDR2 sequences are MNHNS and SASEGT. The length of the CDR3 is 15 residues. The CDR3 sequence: CASSRTSGDLDTQYF. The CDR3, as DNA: TGTGCCAGCAGCAGGACTAGCGGGGATTTGGATACGCAGTATTTT.

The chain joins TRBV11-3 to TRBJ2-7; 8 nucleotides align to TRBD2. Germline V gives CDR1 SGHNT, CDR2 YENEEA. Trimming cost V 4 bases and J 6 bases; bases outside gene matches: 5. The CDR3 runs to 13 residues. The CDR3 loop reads CASSYDGRGEQYF. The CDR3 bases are TGTGCCAGCAGCTACGACGGGAGGGGCGAGCAGTACTTC.

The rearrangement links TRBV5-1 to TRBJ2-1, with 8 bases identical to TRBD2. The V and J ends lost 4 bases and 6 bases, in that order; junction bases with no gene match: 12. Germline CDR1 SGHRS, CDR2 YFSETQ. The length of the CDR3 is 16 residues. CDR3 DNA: TGCGCCAGCAGCGTAGCGGGAATTCGGACTGGCAATGAGCAGTTCTTC. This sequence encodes CASSVAGIRTGNEQFF.

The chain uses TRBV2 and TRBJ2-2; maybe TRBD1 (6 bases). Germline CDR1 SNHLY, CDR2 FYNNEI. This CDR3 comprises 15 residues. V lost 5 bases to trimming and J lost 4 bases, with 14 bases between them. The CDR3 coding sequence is TGTGCCAGCAGTCCGGCAGGGGATGGCACCGGGGAGCTGTTTTTT. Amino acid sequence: CASSPAGDGTGELFF.